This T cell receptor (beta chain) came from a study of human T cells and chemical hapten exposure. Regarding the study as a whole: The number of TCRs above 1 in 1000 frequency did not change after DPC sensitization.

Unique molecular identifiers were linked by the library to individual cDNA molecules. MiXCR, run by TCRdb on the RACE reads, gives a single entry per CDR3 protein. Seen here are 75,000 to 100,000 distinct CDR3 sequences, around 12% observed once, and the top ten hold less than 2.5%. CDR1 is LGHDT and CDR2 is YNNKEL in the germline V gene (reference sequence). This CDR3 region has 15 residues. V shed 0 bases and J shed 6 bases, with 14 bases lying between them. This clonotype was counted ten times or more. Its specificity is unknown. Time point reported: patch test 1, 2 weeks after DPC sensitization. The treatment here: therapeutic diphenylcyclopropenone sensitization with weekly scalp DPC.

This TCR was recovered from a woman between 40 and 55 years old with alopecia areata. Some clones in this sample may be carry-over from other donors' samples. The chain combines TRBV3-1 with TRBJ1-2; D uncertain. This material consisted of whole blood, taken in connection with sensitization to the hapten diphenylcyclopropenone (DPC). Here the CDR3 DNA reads TGTGCCAGCAGCCAAGACGGGCAGCGGGCAAATGGCTACACCTTC. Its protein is CASSQDGQRANGYTF.